Sequencing of this T cell receptor (beta chain) was carried out in a study of T cells in Graves' hyperthyroidism and ophthalmopathy. There are many counts of this clonotype. RNA transcripts were the template for amplifying TCR beta CDR3 regions. Researchers ran a first-round RT-PCR on the TCR CDR3 using the HTBI primer set. TCRdb independently ran MiXCR on the multiplex PCR reads; one entry per CDR3 protein. The table has fewer than 900,000 distinct CDR3 sequences, over 15% seen once; the top ten hold approximately 16%. Germline V CDR1 and CDR2: SNHLY, FYNNEI. Trimming took 5 bases from V and 1 from J, leaving 13 bases between them. This CDR3 comprises 15 residues.

Source material: blood. The chain links TRBV2 to TRBJ2-3, with D perhaps given as TRBD1 or TRBD2 (6 bases each). The receptor was isolated from a woman aged 50 to 65 with Graves' hyperthyroidism that later progressed to Graves' ophthalmopathy. CDR3 loop: CASSLTGTGTDTQYF. As DNA, the CDR3 is TGTGCCAGCAGTCTAACAGGGACTGGCACAGATACGCAGTATTTT.